Sequencing of this TCR beta chain was carried out in a study of naive and memory T cell subsets. This clonotype was observed many times. The antigen is not known. CDR1 is DFQATT and CDR2 is SNEGSKA in the germline V gene (reference sequence). Trimming removed 0 bases from V and 7 bases from J; junction bases left unmatched: 11. This CDR3 has 15 amino acids. An equimolar mix of two oligonucleotides served as the beta constant-region primer for TRBC1 and TRBC2. Four rounds of PCR amplified the ligated cDNA using nested alpha and beta constant-region primers plus SP2. The cDNA 3' end received a ligated single-stranded oligonucleotide carrying the SP2 primer and a 12-nucleotide UMI. In TCRdb, the UMI-ligation and nested PCR reads were re-called with MiXCR into one record per CDR3 protein. The table shows around 110,000 distinct CDR3 sequences, with 35% to 45% occurring only once. General study results and limits: A clonotype means one alpha or beta sequence, not an alpha/beta pair.

After CD4 positive bead selection, the CD4-negative fraction gave CD8 T cells. This chain connects TRBV20-1 to TRBJ2-7; 8 positions match TRBD1. What was sequenced was central memory CD4+ T cells from blood. The receptor was derived from a human donor in good health. The DNA for the CDR3 is TGCAGTGCTAGAGAGCTACAGGGGACAGGTGGGGAGCAGTACTTC. Protein sequence: CSARELQGTGGEQYF.